This TCR beta chain was sequenced during a study of T-cell reconstitution after alpha-beta-depleted transplantation in children. General study points: Some patients owed their high day-60 TCRbeta diversity to surviving recipient T cells and thymic progenitors.

This clonotype was observed many times. Antigen specificity is unknown. Using unique molecular identifiers, the investigators prepared the TCRbeta library. MiXCR, applied by TCRdb to the PCR reads, yields one record per CDR3 protein. There are 550,000 to 800,000 distinct CDR3 sequences in the sample; around 13% occur only once, and 0.79% lies in the top ten. CDR1 MNHEY and CDR2 SVGAGI come from the germline V gene. The germline V and J ends were trimmed by 5 bases and 4 bases, with 8 bases remaining between them. The CDR3 extends over 12 amino acids. This clonotype was sampled from a girl aged 2-10 years with congenital amegakaryocytic thrombocytopenia, due to receive a stem cell transplant. The V gene is TRBV6-5, the J gene TRBJ1-2, with TRBD1 as a possible D gene (5 bases). The sample consisted of PBMCs, taken before TCRalphabeta/CD19-depleted stem cell transplant. In DNA, the CDR3 is TGTGCCAGCAGTGCTGGGGGCTATGGCTACACCTTC. Protein product: CASSAGGYGYTF.